This T cell receptor beta chain originates from a study of vaccination effects on CD4 cells after COVID-19. Overall study context: The two convalescent patients provided samples 16 days and one week before vaccination. Broader study findings: Spike-reactive clones present post-vaccine in convalescents were predominantly new vaccine-induced clones.

On this clone: Its target is unknown.

After expansion with viral peptide pools in the ViraFEST assay, antigen-specific CD4+ T cells were sequenced. The authors isolated CD4+ T cells after ten to eleven days of culture. PCR confirmed that the person was infected with SARS-CoV-2 between March and December 2020. Days 3 and 7 were when half the medium was replaced with IL-2 medium. Profiling relied on immunoSEQ multiplex PCR, and the TCRdb table lists in-frame clones only, not all of them. The data hold 60,000 to 75,000 clones, with under 85% observed a single time. The CDR3 totals 14 residues. Trimming removed 3 bases at V and 5 bases at J, with 10 bases between. Germline V lookup: CDR1 MNHEY, CDR2 SMNVEV (reference sequence).

This sequence was found in a human donor who had a prior SARS-CoV-2 infection. Material: CD4+ T cells from PBMCs cultured with HIV peptides, obtained before COVID-19 vaccination. Documented subset: HIV-1 Nef peptide pool negative control/reference culture. The chain has TRBV27 and TRBJ1-4; D unresolved. CDR3 sequence (DNA): TGTGCCAGCAGTTTTGTGGGAGAGAATGAAAAACTGTTTTTT. Amino acids: CASSFVGENEKLFF.